This TCR beta chain was sequenced in a study of glioma-infiltrating T cells. Study-wide findings and caveats: Tissue and blood shared very few CDR3 sequences. Non-neoplastic patients had below-expected tissue-blood divergence, while all gliomas exceeded expectation.

The CDR3 extends over 14 amino acids. Trimming took off 6 bases at V and 4 bases at J, with 12 bases between the two ends. Germline loops: CDR1 MNHEY, CDR2 SVGEGT. Comment on this clonotype: Its antigen is not known.

The iRepertoire nested amplicon-rescue multiplex PCR amplified TCR alpha and beta CDR3s from RNA. One-step reverse transcription and amplification started from approximately 100-400 ng of tissue mRNA or PBMC total RNA. TCRdb re-called the multiplex PCR reads through MiXCR, storing one row per CDR3 protein. The sample lists about 140,000 distinct CDR3 sequences; about two fifths were seen once. This chain links TRBV6-2 or TRBV6-3 with TRBJ2-2; tentatively, D is TRBD1 (5 bases). Source material: glioma tissue, nonneoplastic brain tissue, or PBMCs (not recorded which). This clonotype originated in a human donor with low-grade glioma or glioblastoma, undergoing nonglioma brain surgery, or in good health (not recorded which). The CDR3 reads CASRPGQATGELFF. The CDR3, as DNA: TGTGCCAGCAGGCCTGGACAAGCCACCGGGGAGCTGTTTTTT.